This T cell receptor (beta chain) originates from a study of cytomegalovirus exposure and HLA in healthy donors. Whole-study results and caveats: Earlier results showed most TCR beta V segments being productive about 87% or about 30% of the time.

PCR amplification relied on 60 Vbeta primers (plus 13 Jbeta primers). The data were produced by immunoSEQ multiplex PCR, yet TCRdb's version contains in-frame clones alone and is incomplete. This table has about 130,000 clones, around 82% appearing once. Note on this clone: Its matching antigen is unknown.

Per germline, CDR1 SGHKS and CDR2 YYEKEE (reference sequence). CDR3 length: 14 residues. The trim removed 4 bases at V and 2 bases at J, leaving 5 bases unmatched. The sequenced material came from PBMCs. The V and J genes are TRBV5-5 and TRBJ1-2; 7 bases agree with TRBD1. The sequence was collected from a female donor in good health and CMV-seronegative. The CDR3 protein is CASSGTTGNYGYTF. In DNA form, the CDR3 reads TGTGCCAGCAGCGGCACGACAGGGAACTATGGCTACACCTTC. The variable domain in full, with the rest retrieved from reference TRBV5-5 and TRBJ1-2, is DAGVTQSPTHLIKTRGQQVTLRCSPISGHKSVSWYQQVLGQGPQFIFQYYEKEERGRGNFPDRFSARQFPNYSSELNVNALLLGDSALYLCASSGTTGNYGYTFGSGTRLTVV.